Each of the 21 T cell receptor beta chains below was sequenced from the same sample in a study of shared clonotypes between healthy human individuals. This table comes from immunoSEQ multiplex PCR, and its TCRdb copy is limited to in-frame clones, with some not included. The sample carries approximately 710,000 clones, about 90% recorded once. Specimen: memory CD8+ T cells from PBMCs. Stated subset: CD45RO+ cells pooled with CCR7-negative TemRA cells. The receptors were gathered from a young man in good health. Some clones in this sample may be carry-over from other donors' samples.

This chain connects TRBV7-8 to TRBJ1-5; 7 bases are shared with TRBD1. CDR1 and CDR2 from the germline V gene are SGHVS and FQNEAQ. There are 16 residues in the CDR3. With V trimmed by 4 bases and J by 4 bases, 10 bases remained unmatched. Written as DNA, the CDR3 is TGTGCCAGCAGCTACGGCCGACAGGGAGTAAATCAGCCCCAGCATTTT. Translation: CASSYGRQGVNQPQHF.

The V and J genes are TRBV4-2 and TRBJ2-3, with D hard to call. The germline V gene encodes CDR1 LGHNA and CDR2 YNFKEQ. V lost 4 bases, J lost 1 base, and 12 bases lay in between. CDR3 length equals 15 residues. CDR3 in DNA: TGTGCCAGCAGCCCTCAAGGGCAGGGCACAGATACGCAGTATTTT. This translates into CASSPQGQGTDTQYF.

J is TRBJ2-7 and V is TRBV6-1; maybe TRBD1 (6 bases). Trimming shortened V by 1 base and J by 2 bases, and 12 bases separated the two germline ends. Germline assignment: CDR1 MNHNS and CDR2 SASEGT. This CDR3 contains 15 residues. The CDR3 DNA follows: TGTGCCAGCAGTGAAGGAAGGGCAGGGGCCTACGAGCAGTACTTC. It yields the protein CASSEGRAGAYEQYF.

V and J are TRBV9 and TRBJ1-2, with 10 bases matching TRBD1. Germline values: CDR1 SGDLS, CDR2 YYNGEE. The CDR3 contains 14 residues. The trim removed 3 bases at V and 8 bases at J, leaving 7 bases unmatched. In DNA, the CDR3 is TGTGCCAGCAGCGATAGACAGGGGGCGGGAGGCTACACCTTC. It specifies CASSDRQGAGGYTF. The full variable domain, its missing parts supplied by reference TRBV9 and TRBJ1-2, is DSGVTQTPKHLITATGQRVTLRCSPRSGDLSVYWYQQSLDQGLQFLIQYYNGEERAKGNILERFSAQQFPDLHSELNLSSLELGDSALYFCASSDRQGAGGYTFGSGTRLTVV.

The chain recombines TRBV11-3 with TRBJ2-3; D is uncertain. With 6 bases removed from V and 1 base from J, the gap between germline ends came to 8 bases. This CDR3 has 13 amino acids. Germline CDR1 SGHNT, CDR2 YENEEA. The DNA of the CDR3 is TGTGCCAGCAGTGTAGGCCGCACAGATACGCAGTATTTT. It encodes CASSVGRTDTQYF.

The rearrangement joins TRBV30 to TRBJ2-3; 9 bases are shared with TRBD2. The V gene end was trimmed by 1 base and the J gene end by 2 bases; junction bases not matched to a gene: 1. Germline loops: CDR1 GTSNPN, CDR2 SVGIG (reference sequence). CDR3 length: 14 amino acids. CDR3 sequence reads: CAWSASGNTDTQYF. CDR3 bases: TGTGCCTGGAGTGCTAGCGGGAACACAGATACGCAGTATTTT.

A remark on this clone: The junction departs from germline at one end; a sequencing error may be responsible. This chain connects TRBV7-8 to TRBJ2-5; D gene unclear. The CDR3 spans 16 residues. Germline V gene data show CDR1 as SGHVS and CDR2 as FQNEAQ. The CDR3: CVSSLQTHSPRETQYF. CDR3 sequence (DNA): TGTGTCAGCAGCTTACAAACCCACTCTCCTAGGGAGACCCAGTACTTC.

This chain uses TRBV7-9 with TRBJ2-3; possibly TRBD1 for D (6 bases). This CDR3 is built from 17 residues. The germline CDR1 and CDR2 sequences are SEHNR and FQNEAQ (reference sequence). V was clipped by 5 bases and J by 2 bases, with 20 bases between them. This CDR3 reads CASSPRIPTGHTDTQYF. CDR3 DNA sequence: TGTGCCAGCAGCCCACGTATCCCGACAGGCCACACAGATACGCAGTATTTT.

The chain carries TRBV5-4 and TRBJ2-7, with D perhaps given as TRBD1 or TRBD2 (6 bases each). V shed 4 bases and J shed 4 bases, with 12 bases lying between them. Germline CDR1 is SGHNT and CDR2 is YYREEE (reference sequence). The CDR3 consists of 13 residues. The DNA for the CDR3 is TGTGCCAGCAGCCCGGGGGCGGGATACGAGCAGTACTTC. Amino acid sequence: CASSPGAGYEQYF. The full variable domain, with the rest looked up from reference TRBV5-4 and TRBJ2-7, is ETGVTQSPTHLIKTRGQQVTLRCSSQSGHNTVSWYQQALGQGPQFIFQYYREEENGRGNFPPRFSGLQFPNYSSELNVNALELDDSALYLCASSPGAGYEQYFGPGTRLTVT.

This rearrangement joins TRBV28 to TRBJ2-3; D possibly corresponds to TRBD2 (6 bases). The CDR3 spans 14 residues. Trimming cost V 5 bases and J 6 bases, with 15 bases left between them. Germline values: CDR1 MDHEN, CDR2 SYDVKM. In DNA form, the CDR3 reads TGTGCCAGCAGTGGGCCGGGAGTGGAGGATACGCAGTATTTT. Translation: CASSGPGVEDTQYF.

This clone was seen a few times. The V and J genes are TRBV9 and TRBJ1-1, with TRBD1 as a possible D gene (5 bases). CDR1 is SGDLS and CDR2 is YYNGEE in the germline V gene. Trimming cost V 4 bases and J 0 bases, with 10 bases left between them. This CDR3 comprises 14 residues. The CDR3 nucleotides are TGTGCCAGCAGCTTGCAGGGAGTGAACACTGAAGCTTTCTTT. It is translated as CASSLQGVNTEAFF.

This chain links TRBV4-2 with TRBJ2-5; 14 nucleotides align to TRBD2. The CDR3 is made up of 16 amino acids. V dropped 6 bases and J dropped 4; count of bases not matched to a gene: 7. Germline V gene sequence: CDR1 LGHNA, CDR2 YNFKEQ. The CDR3 nucleotides read TGTGCCAGCAGATCTTCCGGACTAGCGGGAGGAGAGACCCAGTACTTC. Residues: CASRSSGLAGGETQYF.

The J gene is TRBJ2-7, the V gene TRBV28; D is perhaps TRBD1 (6 bases). This CDR3 is 14 amino acids long. Germline CDR1 MDHEN, CDR2 SYDVKM. The germline V and J ends were trimmed by 6 bases and 5 bases, with 17 bases remaining between them. The CDR3 nucleotides read TGTGCCAGCAGACTAGGGCAGGGGAGCCACGAGCAGTACTTC. Translating it yields CASRLGQGSHEQYF. Full variable domain (missing parts from reference TRBV28 and TRBJ2-7): DVKVTQSSRYLVKRTGEKVFLECVQDMDHENMFWYRQDPGLGLRLIYFSYDVKMKEKGDIPEGYSVSREKKERFSLILESASTNQTSMYLCASRLGQGSHEQYFGPGTRLTVT.

CDR3 in amino acids: CASRLQGYTEAFF. The CDR3 bases are TGTGCCAGCAGGCTACAGGGATACACTGAAGCTTTCTTT. The chain couples TRBV7-6 to TRBJ1-1, with a tentative D call TRBD1 (6 bases). Trimming stripped 6 bases from V and 3 bases from J, with 11 bases between. The CDR3 length is 13 residues. Germline V gives CDR1 SGHVS, CDR2 FNYEAQ.

The chain uses TRBV28 and TRBJ1-2; 10 positions match TRBD1. Germline V lookup: CDR1 MDHEN, CDR2 SYDVKM. The V gene end was trimmed by 4 bases and the J gene end by 8 bases; junction bases not matched to a gene: 4. This CDR3 has 13 residues. CDR3 nucleotides: TGTGCCAGCAGTTGGACAGGGGGACAAGGCTACACCTTC. The encoded protein is CASSWTGGQGYTF.

The chain combines TRBV6-4 with TRBJ2-1, with TRBD2 matching over 7 bases. Germline loops: CDR1 MRHNA, CDR2 SNTAGT. J lost 7 bases, V lost 8 bases, and 11 bases had no gene match. The CDR3 consists of 14 residues. CDR3 DNA sequence: TGTGCCAGCGGCCGGGGAGGGCCGTGGAATGAGCAGTTCTTC. The encoded protein is CASGRGGPWNEQFF.

In this sample, this clone turned up once. The V and J genes are TRBV7-9 and TRBJ1-5; a weak D match, TRBD1 (5 bases). The V end was cut by 3 bases, the J end by 0 bases, with 15 bases between. Per germline, CDR1 SEHNR and CDR2 FQNEAQ (reference sequence). The CDR3 covers 17 residues. CDR3 amino acids: CASSLGTGSDSNQPQHF. The CDR3 DNA follows: TGTGCCAGCAGCTTGGGGACGGGCAGCGATAGCAATCAGCCCCAGCATTTT.

Here the CDR3 reads CASRGPGTYEQYF. CDR3 sequence (DNA): TGTGCCAGTAGAGGTCCGGGGACCTACGAGCAGTACTTC. The rearrangement uses TRBV19 and TRBJ2-7; D perhaps matches TRBD2 (5 bases). The CDR3 totals 13 residues. Trimming pared 6 bases from V and 2 bases from J, leaving 11 bases between. CDR1 LNHDA and CDR2 SQIVND come from the germline V gene (reference sequence).

For the CDR3, the DNA is TGTGCCAGCAGCGTTGTGGGGGAACCCACAGATACGCAGTATTTT. Translating gives CASSVVGEPTDTQYF. This chain connects TRBV9 to TRBJ2-3; TRBD1 or TRBD2 may be the D gene (5 bases each). V lost 2 bases and J lost 2, with 12 bases in between. The CDR3 runs 15 residues. The V gene's germline CDR1 is SGDLS and CDR2 YYNGEE.

This rearrangement joins TRBV9 to TRBJ1-3; no clear D. The germline V and J ends were trimmed by 0 bases and 0 bases, with 7 bases remaining between them. Germline V gives CDR1 SGDLS, CDR2 YYNGEE. The CDR3 length is 15 residues. The CDR3 DNA sequence: TGTGCCAGCAGCGTAGTGGCCAGCTCTGGAAACACCATATATTTT. Amino acids: CASSVVASSGNTIYF. The full variable domain, with the rest looked up from reference TRBV9 and TRBJ1-3, is DSGVTQTPKHLITATGQRVTLRCSPRSGDLSVYWYQQSLDQGLQFLIQYYNGEERAKGNILERFSAQQFPDLHSELNLSSLELGDSALYFCASSVVASSGNTIYFGEGSWLTVV.

V usage is TRBV11-2 and J usage is TRBJ2-1; D uncertain. V was trimmed by 1 base and J by 9 bases, leaving 10 bases between them. The germline gives CDR1 SGHAT, CDR2 FQNNGV. The CDR3 is 13 amino acids. CDR3 region: CASSLATAVEQFF. In DNA form, the CDR3 reads TGTGCCAGCAGCTTAGCTACCGCCGTTGAGCAGTTCTTC.